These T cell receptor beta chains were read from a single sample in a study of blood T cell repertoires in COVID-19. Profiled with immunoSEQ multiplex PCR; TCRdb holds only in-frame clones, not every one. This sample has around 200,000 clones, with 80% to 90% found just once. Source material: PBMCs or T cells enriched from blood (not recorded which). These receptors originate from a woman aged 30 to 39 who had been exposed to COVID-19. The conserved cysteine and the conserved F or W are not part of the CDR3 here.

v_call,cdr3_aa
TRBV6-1,ASSEQGLNTEAF
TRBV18,ASSPTGGGYGYT
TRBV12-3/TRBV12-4,ASSLGTYNEQF
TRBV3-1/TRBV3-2,ASSQRGEQF
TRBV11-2,ASSPVHVNTGELF
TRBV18,ASSPTSQDTQY
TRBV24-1,ATSASATRDRDGYT
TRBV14,ASSQRGGYNEQF
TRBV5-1,ASSFEGSNIQY
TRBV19,ASSIRGQGARLF
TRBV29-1,SVDEVRGGGYT
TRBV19,ASTPVSRGGNEQF
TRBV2,ATYSRVSENTIY
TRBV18,ASSLMEDGETQY
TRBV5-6,ASRRGETSGYT
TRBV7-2,ASSVGGIGVSYEQY
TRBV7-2,ASSNQQGANYGYT
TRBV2,ASSGFEGAGTEAF
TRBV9,ASTRQGAGGYT